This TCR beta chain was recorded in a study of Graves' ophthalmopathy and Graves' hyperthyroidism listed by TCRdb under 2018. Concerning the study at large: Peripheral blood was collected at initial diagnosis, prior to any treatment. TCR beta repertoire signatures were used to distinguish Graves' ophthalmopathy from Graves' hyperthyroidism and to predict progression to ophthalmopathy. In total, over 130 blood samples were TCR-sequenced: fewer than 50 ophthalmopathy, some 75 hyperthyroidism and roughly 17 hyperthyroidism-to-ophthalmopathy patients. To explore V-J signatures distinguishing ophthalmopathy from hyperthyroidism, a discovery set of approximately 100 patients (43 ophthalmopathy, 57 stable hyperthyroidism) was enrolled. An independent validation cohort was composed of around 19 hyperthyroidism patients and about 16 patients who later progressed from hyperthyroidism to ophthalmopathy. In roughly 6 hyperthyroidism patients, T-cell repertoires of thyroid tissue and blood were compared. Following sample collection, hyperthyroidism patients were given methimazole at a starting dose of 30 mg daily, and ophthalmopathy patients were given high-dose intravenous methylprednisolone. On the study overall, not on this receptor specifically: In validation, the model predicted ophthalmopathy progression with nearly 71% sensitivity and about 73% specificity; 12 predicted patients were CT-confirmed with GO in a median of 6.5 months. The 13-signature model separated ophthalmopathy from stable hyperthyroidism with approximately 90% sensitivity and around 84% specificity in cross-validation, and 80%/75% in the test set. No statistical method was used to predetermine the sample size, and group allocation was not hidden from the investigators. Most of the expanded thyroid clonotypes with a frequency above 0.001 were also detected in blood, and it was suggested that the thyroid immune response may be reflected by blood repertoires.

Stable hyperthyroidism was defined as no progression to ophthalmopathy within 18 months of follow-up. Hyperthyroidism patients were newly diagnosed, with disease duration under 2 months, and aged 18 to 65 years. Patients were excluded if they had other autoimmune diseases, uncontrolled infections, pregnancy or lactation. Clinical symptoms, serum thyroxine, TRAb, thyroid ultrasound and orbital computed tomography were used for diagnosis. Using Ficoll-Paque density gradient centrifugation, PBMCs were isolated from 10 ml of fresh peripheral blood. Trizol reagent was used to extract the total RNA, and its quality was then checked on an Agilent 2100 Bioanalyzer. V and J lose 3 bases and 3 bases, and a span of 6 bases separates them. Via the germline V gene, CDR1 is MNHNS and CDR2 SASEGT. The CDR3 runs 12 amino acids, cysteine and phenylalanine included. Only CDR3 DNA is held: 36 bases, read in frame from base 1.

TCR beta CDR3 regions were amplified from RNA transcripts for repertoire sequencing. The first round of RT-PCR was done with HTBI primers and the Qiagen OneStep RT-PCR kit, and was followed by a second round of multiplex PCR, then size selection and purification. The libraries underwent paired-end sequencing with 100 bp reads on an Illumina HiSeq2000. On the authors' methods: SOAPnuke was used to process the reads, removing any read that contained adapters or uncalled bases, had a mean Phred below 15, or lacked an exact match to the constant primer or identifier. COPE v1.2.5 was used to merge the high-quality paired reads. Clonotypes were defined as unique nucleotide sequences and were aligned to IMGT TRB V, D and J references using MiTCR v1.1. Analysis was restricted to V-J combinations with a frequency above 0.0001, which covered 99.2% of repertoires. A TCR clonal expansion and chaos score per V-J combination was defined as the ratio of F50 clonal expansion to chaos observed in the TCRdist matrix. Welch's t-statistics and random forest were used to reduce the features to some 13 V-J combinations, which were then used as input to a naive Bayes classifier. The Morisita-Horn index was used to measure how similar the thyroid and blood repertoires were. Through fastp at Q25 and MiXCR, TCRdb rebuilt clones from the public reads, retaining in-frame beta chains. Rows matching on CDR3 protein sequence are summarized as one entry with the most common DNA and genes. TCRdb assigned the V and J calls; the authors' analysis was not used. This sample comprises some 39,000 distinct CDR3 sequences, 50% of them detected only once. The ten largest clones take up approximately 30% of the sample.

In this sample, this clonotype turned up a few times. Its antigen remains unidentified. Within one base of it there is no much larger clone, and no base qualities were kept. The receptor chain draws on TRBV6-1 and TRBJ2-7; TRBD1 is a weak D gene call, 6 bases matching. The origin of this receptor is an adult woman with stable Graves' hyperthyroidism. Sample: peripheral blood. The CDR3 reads CASSDRGYEQYF. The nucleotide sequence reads TGTGCCAGCAGTGACAGGGGCTACGAGCAGTACTTC.